The following is a T cell receptor beta chain sequence with its context. This sample is drawn from a study of blood T cell repertoires in COVID-19. Clones were sequenced by immunoSEQ multiplex PCR, and TCRdb holds only the in-frame ones, with some missing. The profile covers 150,000 to 200,000 clones, with around 80% appearing a single time and roughly 14% taken by the ten largest. Material for sequencing was peripheral blood. The TCR was taken from a woman in her 70s with COVID-19, enrolled during active disease.

CDR3 amino acids: CASSSWRREAFF. In DNA, the CDR3 is TGTGCCAGCAGTTCATGGAGACGGGAAGCTTTCTTT. The chain uses TRBV12-3 or TRBV12-4 and TRBJ1-1; no reliable D call. This CDR3 is 12 amino acids long. V was trimmed by 4 bases and J by 8 bases, leaving 11 bases between them.